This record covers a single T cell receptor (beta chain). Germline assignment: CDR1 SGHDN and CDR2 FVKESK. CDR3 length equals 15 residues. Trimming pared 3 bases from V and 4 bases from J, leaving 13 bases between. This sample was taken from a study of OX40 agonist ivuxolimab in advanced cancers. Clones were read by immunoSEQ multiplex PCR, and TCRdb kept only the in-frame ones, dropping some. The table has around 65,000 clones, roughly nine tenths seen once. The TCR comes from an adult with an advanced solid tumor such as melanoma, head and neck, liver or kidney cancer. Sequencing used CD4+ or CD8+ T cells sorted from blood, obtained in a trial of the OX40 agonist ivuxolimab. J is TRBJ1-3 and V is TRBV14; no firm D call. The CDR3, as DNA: TGTGCCAGCAGCCACCTAACTAGGGCGGGAAACACCATATATTTT. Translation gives CASSHLTRAGNTIYF.